This T cell receptor (beta chain) was found in a study of blood T cell repertoires in COVID-19. Libraries were prepared by immunoSEQ multiplex PCR; TCRdb keeps only in-frame clonotypes and omits some of them. The sample consists of 200,000 to 250,000 clones, roughly nine tenths of them appearing once. The V end was cut by 2 bases, the J end by 3 bases, with 8 bases between. The CDR3 contains 14 residues. Germline V gene data show CDR1 as MNHEY and CDR2 as SVGEGT. There are a few counts of this clone. The chain has TRBV6-2 or TRBV6-3 and TRBJ1-5; D perhaps matches TRBD1 (5 bases). Specimen: peripheral blood. This TCR came from a woman in her forties or fifties with COVID-19, enrolled during active disease. The CDR3 region has the DNA TGTGCCAGCAGTTACAGACAGTTCAATCAGCCCCAGCATTTT. This encodes CASSYRQFNQPQHF.